Each of the 27 T cell receptor beta chains below was sequenced from the same sample in a study of blood T cell repertoires in COVID-19 (dated by TCRdb to between 2020 and 2021). Receptor amplification or capture employed the immunoSEQ multiplex PCR assay. TCRdb obtained this table from immuneACCESS and retained in-frame rearrangements with V and J assigned. These tables miss some clones; where compared with another copy, unresolved V genes account for less than half of the shortfall, and the remainder is unexplained. The sample table holds approximately 220,000 clones, of which around 84% were seen once. Around 6.5% of the sample lies in the top ten. The sequencing sample was made of PBMCs or T cells enriched from blood (not recorded which). These receptors all come from a woman between 40 and 55 years old who had recovered from COVID-19.

The rearrangement uses TRBV28 and TRBJ1-2; D possibly corresponds to TRBD1 (5 bases). Germline V CDR1 and CDR2: MDHEN, SYDVKM. V was cut by 5 bases and J by 2 bases, with 15 bases left in between. CDR3 size: 15 residues. CDR3 nucleotides: TGTGCCAGCAGTCTCCAACCCCCAGGGAACTATGGCTACACCTTC. Its translation is CASSLQPPGNYGYTF.

The chain is built from TRBV7-7 and TRBJ2-2; TRBD2 agrees at 9 bases. The V and J ends lost 3 bases and 4 bases, in that order; junction bases with no gene match: 9. CDR1 is SSHAT and CDR2 is FNYEAQ in the germline V gene (reference sequence). CDR3 length equals 17 residues. The CDR3 coding sequence is TGTGCCAGCAGCTTGGGCGCGGGAGGGCCTAGCACCGGGGAGCTGTTTTTT. Its protein product is CASSLGAGGPSTGELFF.

The chain employs TRBV28 and TRBJ1-6, with D maybe TRBD1 (6 bases). The CDR3 runs 15 residues. Germline CDR1 reads MDHEN; CDR2 reads SYDVKM. The V end lost 4 bases, the J end lost 7 bases, and 14 bases lay between the germline ends. The CDR3 reads CASSSHRVINSPLHF. The CDR3 nucleotides are TGTGCCAGCAGTTCCCACAGGGTCATCAATTCACCCCTCCACTTT.

The rearrangement uses TRBV11-2 and TRBJ1-2, with D maybe TRBD1 (5 bases). The V and J ends lost 2 bases and 6 bases respectively, with 13 bases between them. The germline V gene encodes CDR1 SGHAT and CDR2 FQNNGV. CDR3 length: 14 residues. CDR3 region: CASSLFLGQNGYTF. The DNA for the CDR3 is TGTGCCAGCAGCTTATTTCTGGGGCAAAATGGCTACACCTTC. The full variable domain, rest sourced from reference TRBV11-2 and TRBJ1-2, is EAGVAQSPRYKIIEKRQSVAFWCNPISGHATLYWYQQILGQGPKLLIQFQNNGVVDDSQLPKDRFSAERLKGVDSTLKIQPAKLEDSAVYLCASSLFLGQNGYTFGSGTRLTVV.

This clone appeared many times. The V and J genes are TRBV5-1 and TRBJ2-7; 12 nucleotides match TRBD1. The CDR3 spans 15 residues. Trimming removed 3 bases from V and 5 bases from J; junction bases left unmatched: 6. Germline V gene sequence: CDR1 SGHRS, CDR2 YFSETQ. In nucleotides, the CDR3 is TGCGCCAGCAGCTCGACGGGACAGGGGGCAGACGAGCAGTACTTC. It codes for CASSSTGQGADEQYF.

The chain employs TRBV3-1 (or the pseudogene TRBV3-2) and TRBJ2-3; 8 bases are shared with TRBD2. J lost 1 base, V lost 0 bases, and 9 bases had no gene match. This CDR3 is built from 18 residues. CDR1 and CDR2 from the germline V gene are LGHDT and YNNKEL (reference sequence). The CDR3: CASSQEVLREVGTDTQYF. The CDR3 DNA sequence: TGTGCCAGCAGCCAAGAAGTTTTGCGGGAGGTCGGCACAGATACGCAGTATTTT.

The chain uses TRBV7-2 and TRBJ2-2; TRBD1 matches 9 bases. Trimming took 6 bases from V and 4 from J; bases not matched to a gene: 3. CDR1 is SGHTA, CDR2 FQGNSA, per germline. CDR3 length: 14 amino acids. CDR3 region: CASRRDRATGELFF. CDR3 nucleotides: TGTGCCAGCAGGCGGGACAGGGCCACCGGGGAGCTGTTTTTT.

The chain has TRBV21-1 and TRBJ2-2; the D call of TRBD2 is as the table states it, not checked on the DNA. TRBV21-1 is a known pseudogene. There are 18 residues in the CDR3. The CDR3 region has the DNA TGTGCCAGCAGCCCCAAAGGGACTAGCGGGAGGCGAACCGGGGAGCTGTTTTTT. Translated, it gives CASSPKGTSGRRTGELFF.

This sequence joins TRBV19 and TRBJ1-4; 8 bases are a match to TRBD1. The CDR3 sequence is 15 residues long. Germline values: CDR1 LNHDA, CDR2 SQIVND (reference sequence). The ends lost 0 bases at V and 5 bases at J; junction bases unmatched: 2. The CDR3 DNA is TGTGCCAGTAGTATAGACCAGGGGGCCAATGAAAAACTGTTTTTT. Translation: CASSIDQGANEKLFF. The whole variable domain, filled in from reference TRBV19 and TRBJ1-4, reads DGGITQSPKYLFRKEGQNVTLSCEQNLNHDAMYWYRQDPGQGLRLIYYSQIVNDFQKGDIAEGYSVSREKKESFPLTVTSAQKNPTAFYLCASSIDQGANEKLFFGSGTQLSVL.

V and J are TRBV9 and TRBJ2-1; the D is unclear. Germline V lookup: CDR1 SGDLS, CDR2 YYNGEE. V was cut by 3 bases and J by 10 bases, with 8 bases left in between. This CDR3 has 11 residues. The CDR3 nucleotides read TGTGCCAGCAGCGACGCGGCAGAGCAGTTCTTC. This encodes CASSDAAEQFF.

The chain carries TRBV5-5 and TRBJ2-7; 8 bases align to TRBD1. This CDR3 spans 12 amino acids. With 6 bases clipped from V and 8 bases from J, the junction kept 7 bases outside the gene matches. The V gene's germline CDR1 is SGHKS and CDR2 YYEKEE (reference sequence). CDR3 sequence (DNA): TGTGCCAGCACAGGACAGGGCCCTCAGCAGTACTTC. It specifies CASTGQGPQQYF. Full variable domain (outside the CDR3, taken from reference TRBV5-5 and TRBJ2-7): DAGVTQSPTHLIKTRGQQVTLRCSPISGHKSVSWYQQVLGQGPQFIFQYYEKEERGRGNFPDRFSARQFPNYSSELNVNALLLGDSALYLCASTGQGPQQYFGPGTRLTVT.

The V gene is TRBV28, the J gene TRBJ2-2; 8 positions match TRBD2. The germline gives CDR1 MDHEN, CDR2 SYDVKM. Trimming at V came to 6 bases and at J to 10 bases, leaving 10 bases not matched to a gene. The CDR3 covers 14 residues. CDR3 residues: CASRAGTSLLELFF. CDR3 sequence (DNA): TGTGCCAGCAGGGCCGGGACTAGTCTCTTGGAGCTGTTTTTT.

J is TRBJ1-2 and V is TRBV5-4; 7 bases map to TRBD1. Germline trimming cut 6 bases from V and 2 bases from J; bases unmatched to any gene: 7. This CDR3 region has 14 residues. Germline V gene data show CDR1 as SGHNT and CDR2 as YYREEE (reference sequence). CDR3 protein: CASNSGTENYGYTF. The DNA for the CDR3 is TGTGCCAGCAATTCCGGGACAGAGAACTATGGCTACACCTTC.

This chain joins TRBV11-2 and TRBJ2-2; 7 nucleotides line up with TRBD1. The CDR3 runs 18 residues. Losses at the gene ends were 3 bases for V and 0 bases for J; bases not matched to a gene: 10. Germline CDR1 reads SGHAT; CDR2 reads FQNNGV. In DNA, the CDR3 is TGTGCCAGCAGCTTGCCACTCAGACAGGGATCGAACACCGGGGAGCTGTTTTTT. Protein product: CASSLPLRQGSNTGELFF.

With regard to this clone: This CDR3 is also generated by other DNA sequences in the sample. This chain uses TRBV9 with TRBJ1-2; D unclear. Trimming stripped 2 bases from V and 2 bases from J, with 7 bases between. Germline-derived CDR1 and CDR2 are SGDLS and YYNGEE. This CDR3 is 13 amino acids long. CDR3 loop: CASSVDSNYGYTF. The DNA of the CDR3 is TGTGCCAGCAGCGTGGACTCCAACTATGGCTACACCTTC.

This chain joins TRBV18 and TRBJ1-1, with a tentative D call TRBD1 (6 bases). Germline V lookup: CDR1 KGHSH, CDR2 LQKENI. The CDR3 length is 17 residues. The V gene lost 1 base and the J gene lost 0 bases, with 15 bases spanning the gap. The CDR3 protein is CASSPLETGLMNTEAFF. CDR3 nucleotide sequence: TGTGCCAGCTCACCACTAGAGACAGGACTCATGAACACTGAAGCTTTCTTT.

This sequence joins TRBV6-6 and TRBJ1-3; D unclear. V dropped 6 bases and J dropped 4 bases, with 16 bases sitting between them. Germline V gives CDR1 MNHNY, CDR2 SVGAGI (reference sequence). This CDR3 spans 15 amino acids. The CDR3 nucleotides read TGTGCCAGCAGAACTGCCGGGGTTCAAGGAAACACCATATATTTT. It specifies CASRTAGVQGNTIYF.

The chain has TRBV7-2 and TRBJ2-3, with D possibly matching TRBD2 (5 bases). Germline values: CDR1 SGHTA, CDR2 FQGNSA. V was pared by 0 bases and J by 6 bases, with 10 bases between. This CDR3 spans 14 amino acids. The CDR3, as DNA: TGTGCCAGCAGCTTAGCGCCCGGGATCGATACGCAGTATTTT. It codes for CASSLAPGIDTQYF.

The chain links TRBV6-1 to TRBJ1-1, with D uncertain. V lost 3 bases, J lost 9 bases, and 8 bases lay in between. This CDR3 has 11 residues. Germline V gene lookup returns CDR1 MNHNS and CDR2 SASEGT. The CDR3 protein is CASSDVPQAFF. In DNA, the CDR3 is TGTGCCAGCAGTGACGTTCCCCAAGCTTTCTTT.

The chain carries TRBV24-1 and TRBJ2-3, with D maybe TRBD2 (6 bases). The V end was cut by 4 bases, the J end by 4 bases, with 14 bases between. CDR1 and CDR2 from the germline V gene are KGHDR and SFDVKD. The CDR3 has 15 amino acids. The CDR3 loop is CATSEGSGGADTQYF. The CDR3, as DNA: TGTGCCACCAGTGAGGGGTCAGGCGGGGCAGATACGCAGTATTTT.

The V and J genes are TRBV18 and TRBJ1-1; D is ambiguous. The V gene lost 3 bases and the J gene lost 5 bases, with 10 bases spanning the gap. The CDR3 length is 13 residues. Germline CDR1 KGHSH, CDR2 LQKENI. CDR3 loop: CASSPEGWTEAFF. CDR3 bases: TGTGCCAGCTCACCGGAGGGATGGACTGAAGCTTTCTTT.

V and J are TRBV7-6 and TRBJ1-6; D ambiguous. The CDR3 runs to 15 residues. The ends were cut back, 2 bases at V and 7 bases at J, with 12 bases in the middle. Germline CDR1 and CDR2: SGHVS and FNYEAQ. The CDR3 spells CASSLSGLVNSPLHF. The CDR3 DNA reads as TGTGCCAGCAGCTTATCAGGACTTGTAAATTCACCCCTCCACTTT.

This clone was detected only a few times. The rearrangement uses TRBV4-2 and TRBJ2-3; 12 bases agree with TRBD2. Unmatched junction bases numbered 14, after V lost 0 bases and J lost 1 base. Germline-derived CDR1 and CDR2 are LGHNA and YNFKEQ. The CDR3 spans 21 residues. Written as DNA, the CDR3 is TGTGCCAGCAGCCAAGAAAGTTCGAGGCTAGCGGGAGGGCGTGGCACAGATACGCAGTATTTT. Protein sequence: CASSQESSRLAGGRGTDTQYF.

In its sample, this clone was seen once. The chain combines TRBV29-1 with TRBJ2-7; possibly TRBD2 for D (6 bases). V lost 4 bases and J 1 base, leaving 11 bases between the germline ends. The CDR3 spans 13 residues. Germline V gene lookup returns CDR1 SQVTM and CDR2 ANQGSEA. CDR3 residues: CSVVGGRSYEQYF. DNA of the CDR3: TGCAGCGTTGTCGGGGGTCGGTCCTACGAGCAGTACTTC.

This sequence joins TRBV11-2 and TRBJ2-2, with 7 bases lining up with TRBD1. Germline V CDR1 and CDR2: SGHAT, FQNNGV. Germline trimming cut 6 bases from V and 8 bases from J; bases unmatched to any gene: 18. The CDR3 is 17 residues long. The CDR3 nucleotides read TGTGCCAGCAGGAACCCGACAGGGCACTCGGGGAGAGGGGAGCTGTTTTTT. It yields the protein CASRNPTGHSGRGELFF.

Comments on this clone: Different DNA sequences within this sample yield the same CDR3. The chain has TRBV7-3 and TRBJ1-2; D may be TRBD1 (6 bases). There are 14 residues in the CDR3. V was clipped by 1 base and J by 4 bases, with 10 bases between them. CDR1 is SGHTA and CDR2 is FQGTGA in the germline V gene. The CDR3 loop reads CASSLNREGYGYTF. DNA of the CDR3: TGTGCCAGCAGCTTAAACAGGGAGGGCTATGGCTACACCTTC.

The rearrangement joins TRBV5-8 to TRBJ2-3; 10 nucleotides line up with TRBD2. Per germline, CDR1 SGHTS and CDR2 YDEGEE. V lost 1 base to trimming and J lost 2 bases; unmatched junction nucleotides: 7. CDR3 size: 17 residues. The CDR3 bases are TGTGCCAGCAGCTTGAGTTATGGGACTAGCGCCACAGATACGCAGTATTTT. Amino acids: CASSLSYGTSATDTQYF.